This T cell receptor (beta chain) is drawn from a study of technical replicates of blood from several donors. The repertoire was sequenced with immunoSEQ multiplex PCR; TCRdb's copy has only in-frame clones and lacks some. Seen here are 60,000 to 85,000 clones, approximately 97% observed once, and the top ten hold 0.21%. This CDR3 is 13 amino acids long. V was pared by 4 bases and J by 6 bases, with 11 bases between. CDR1 is SGDLS, CDR2 YYNGEE, per germline. The chain employs TRBV9 and TRBJ2-1; the D is unclear. This receptor was obtained from a human donor in good health. The sequenced sample was T cells isolated from PBMCs. CDR3 in DNA: TGTGCCAGCAGCTTTGGCTTGGCCAATGAGCAGTTCTTC. It specifies CASSFGLANEQFF.